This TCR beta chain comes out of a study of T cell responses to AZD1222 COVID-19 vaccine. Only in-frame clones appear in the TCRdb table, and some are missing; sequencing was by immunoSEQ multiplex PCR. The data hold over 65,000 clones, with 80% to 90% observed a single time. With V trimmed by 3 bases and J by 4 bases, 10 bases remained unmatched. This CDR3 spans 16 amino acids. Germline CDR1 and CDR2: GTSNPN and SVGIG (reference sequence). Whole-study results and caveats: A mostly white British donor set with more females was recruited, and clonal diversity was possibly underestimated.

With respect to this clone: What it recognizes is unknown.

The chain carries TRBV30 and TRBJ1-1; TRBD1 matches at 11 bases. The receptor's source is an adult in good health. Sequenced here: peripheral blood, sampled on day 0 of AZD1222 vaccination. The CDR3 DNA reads TGTGCCTGGAGGAACGGACAGGGGGCTAGGATCACTGAAGCTTTCTTT. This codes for CAWRNGQGARITEAFF. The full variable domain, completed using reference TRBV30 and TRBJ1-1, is SQTIHQWPATLVQPVGSPLSLECTVEGTSNPNLYWYRQAAGRGLQLLFYSVGIGQISSEVPQNLSASRPQDRQFILSSKKLLLSDSGFYLCAWRNGQGARITEAFFGQGTRLTVV.